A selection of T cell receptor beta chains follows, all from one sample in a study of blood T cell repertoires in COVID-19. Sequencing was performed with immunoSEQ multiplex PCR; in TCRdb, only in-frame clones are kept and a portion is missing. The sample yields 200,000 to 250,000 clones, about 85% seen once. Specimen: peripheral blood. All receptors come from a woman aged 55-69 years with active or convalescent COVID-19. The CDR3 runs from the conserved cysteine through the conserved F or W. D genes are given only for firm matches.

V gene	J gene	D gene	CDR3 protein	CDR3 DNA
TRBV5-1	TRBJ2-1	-	CASSFGSGSYNEQFF	TGCGCCAGCAGCTTCGGTAGCGGAAGTTACAATGAGCAGTTCTTC
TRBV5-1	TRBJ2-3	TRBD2	CASSWGTSGYLSTDTQYF	TGCGCCAGCAGCTGGGGGACTAGCGGGTACCTTAGCACAGATACGCAGTATTTT
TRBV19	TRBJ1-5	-	CASSIQSGGGNQPQHF	TGTGCCAGTAGTATTCAGAGCGGGGGTGGCAATCAGCCCCAGCATTTT
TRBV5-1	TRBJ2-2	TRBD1	CASSFGTGLIGGELFF	TGCGCCAGCAGCTTCGGGACAGGGCTTATTGGCGGGGAGCTGTTTTTT
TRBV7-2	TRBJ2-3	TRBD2	CASSLVTGGSTDTQYF	TGTGCCAGCAGCTTAGTAACGGGGGGGAGTACAGATACGCAGTATTTT
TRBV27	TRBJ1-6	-	CASSLTVNSPLHF	TGTGCCAGCAGTTTGACAGTAAATTCACCCCTCCACTTT
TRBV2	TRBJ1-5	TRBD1	CASRGQGAFHQPQHF	TGTGCCAGCAGGGGACAGGGAGCATTTCATCAGCCCCAGCATTTT
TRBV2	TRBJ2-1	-	CASSGSRNLNNEQFF	TGTGCCAGCAGTGGTTCCAGGAACCTCAACAATGAGCAGTTCTTC
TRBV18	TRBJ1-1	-	CASSPGTPNTEAFF	TGTGCCAGCTCACCCGGGACACCGAACACTGAAGCTTTCTTT
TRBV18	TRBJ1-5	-	CASSPQLENQPQHF	TGTGCCAGCTCACCACAGCTCGAAAATCAGCCCCAGCATTTT
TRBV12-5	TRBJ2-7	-	CASGLDIAAEQYF	TGTGCTAGTGGTTTGGACATAGCAGCCGAGCAGTACTTC